A single sample gave rise to the 23 T cell receptor beta chains below, sequenced in a study of type 1 regulatory T cells. TCRdb redid the calling of the reads with MiXCR, one entry per CDR3 protein. Of about 18,000 distinct CDR3 sequences in the sample, roughly 10% were seen once. The sample taken for sequencing was CD4+ T cells, either the whole sample or a sorted fraction (not recorded which). All receptors derive from a human donor in good health.

The chain recombines TRBV20-1 with TRBJ2-7, with 8 nucleotides matching TRBD2. J was trimmed by 0 bases and V by 0 bases; bases with no gene match: 16. The CDR3 spans 19 residues. The germline CDR1 and CDR2 sequences are DFQATT and SNEGSKA (reference sequence). The CDR3 loop reads CSARDGRRGGRGFSYEQYF. Written as DNA, the CDR3 is TGCAGTGCTAGAGATGGGCGTCGGGGGGGTCGGGGATTCTCCTACGAGCAGTACTTC.

This clonotype has a handful of counts. The CDR3 loop reads CASSQPCWHNEQFF. CDR3 nucleotide sequence: TGCGCCAGCAGTCAACCCTGCTGGCACAATGAGCAGTTCTTC. This sequence joins TRBV23-1 and TRBJ2-1; D is ambiguous. Being an ORF, TRBV23-1 has a function that is uncertain. CDR3 length: 14 residues. Trimming left V 2 bases short and J 5 bases short, with 10 bases between.

The chain links TRBV7-9 to TRBJ2-7; D is undetermined. Germline V gene data show CDR1 as SEHNR and CDR2 as FQNEAQ (reference sequence). Trimming shortened V by 3 bases and J by 6 bases, and 18 bases separated the two germline ends. This CDR3 region has 15 residues. The CDR3 here is CASSFDPEVSLEQYF. The CDR3 coding sequence is TGTGCCAGCAGCTTCGACCCAGAAGTGTCCCTCGAGCAGTACTTC.

The chain links TRBV28 to TRBJ2-7; 7 bases fit TRBD1. CDR1 is MDHEN, CDR2 SYDVKM, per germline. Trimming took 7 bases from V and 3 from J; bases not matched to a gene: 9. This CDR3 contains 14 residues. The CDR3 bases are TGTGCCAGCACCGTCTCGGGACAGAACTACGAGCAGTACTTC. Encoded protein: CASTVSGQNYEQYF.

The chain is built from TRBV7-2 and TRBJ1-4, with 8 bases fitting TRBD1. Germline lookup yields CDR1 SGHTA and CDR2 FQGNSA. With 3 bases clipped from V and 14 bases from J, the junction kept 8 bases outside the gene matches. The CDR3 spans 13 residues. The CDR3 here is CASSFGQGLGLFF. In DNA form, the CDR3 reads TGTGCCAGCAGCTTTGGACAGGGACTAGGGCTGTTTTTT.

As to this clonotype: It may be a read error: a sequence one base away is much more abundant. The J gene is TRBJ2-1, the V gene TRBV28; maybe TRBD2 (6 bases). Deletions cut 6 bases from V and 4 bases from J, with 13 bases between. The CDR3 has 14 amino acids. In germline, CDR1 is MDHEN, CDR2 SYDVKM. DNA of the CDR3: TGTGCCAGCAGGGAAAGCGGGCGTTACAATGAGCAGTTCTTC. This sequence encodes CASRESGRYNEQFF.

This clonotype has a count of ten or more. This rearrangement joins TRBV3-1 to TRBJ1-5; unclear D gene. Germline CDR1 and CDR2: LGHDT and YNNKEL (reference sequence). The CDR3 is 13 residues long. The V and J ends lost 8 bases and 4 bases respectively, with 12 bases between them. CDR3 DNA sequence: TGTGCCAGCTCTTTGCAGCGAAATCAGCCCCAGCATTTT. This gives the protein CASSLQRNQPQHF.

A single count supports this clonotype. It may be a read error: a sequence one base away is much more abundant. The chain links TRBV28 to TRBJ1-1; D not resolved. The CDR3 is 13 amino acids. Germline CDR1 reads MDHEN; CDR2 reads SYDVKM. The CDR3 DNA reads as TGTGCCAGCAGTCCGGACGGGAACACTGAAGTTTTCTTT. It codes for CASSPDGNTEVFF.

This clonotype appeared many times. This rearrangement joins TRBV20-1 to TRBJ2-3; no reliable D call. In germline, CDR1 is DFQATT, CDR2 SNEGSKA (reference sequence). V was pared by 2 bases and J by 6 bases, with 15 bases between. CDR3 size: 14 residues. The CDR3 reads CSARPFGLSDTQYF. The CDR3 region has the DNA TGCAGTGCTAGACCCTTCGGTTTGTCGGATACGCAGTATTTT.

This clonotype was seen a handful of times. The chain employs TRBV7-2 and TRBJ1-2; D is perhaps TRBD1 (5 bases). This CDR3 contains 14 residues. Germline CDR1 is SGHTA and CDR2 is FQGNSA. Trimming shortened V by 5 bases and J by 4 bases, and 14 bases separated the two germline ends. This CDR3 reads CASSRDREVYGYTF. For the CDR3, the DNA is TGTGCCAGCAGCCGGGACCGAGAGGTCTATGGCTACACCTTC.

Only a few counts were recorded for this clonotype. The rearrangement uses TRBV29-1 and TRBJ1-2, with D hard to call. The CDR3 spans 12 residues. Germline V gene sequence: CDR1 SQVTM, CDR2 ANQGSEA. The ends were cut back, 4 bases at V and 0 bases at J, with 6 bases in the middle. The CDR3 coding sequence is TGCAGCGTTGCAGCTTCTAACTATGGCTACACCTTC. Translating it yields CSVAASNYGYTF.

This clonotype occurred a few times. The rearrangement uses TRBV19 and TRBJ1-5; 7 bases match TRBD1. The CDR3 loop spans 15 amino acids. J lost 6 bases, V lost 3 bases, and 8 bases had no gene match. CDR1 is LNHDA, CDR2 SQIVND, per germline (reference sequence). CDR3 nucleotide sequence: TGTGCCAGTAGTATGGGGACAGCTGGTAGTCAGCCCCAGCATTTT. Translation gives CASSMGTAGSQPQHF. Full variable domain (outside the CDR3, taken from reference TRBV19 and TRBJ1-5): DGGITQSPKYLFRKEGQNVTLSCEQNLNHDAMYWYRQDPGQGLRLIYYSQIVNDFQKGDIAEGYSVSREKKESFPLTVTSAQKNPTAFYLCASSMGTAGSQPQHFGDGTRLSIL.

In its sample, this clonotype was seen a few times. The chain uses TRBV5-1 and TRBJ2-5; no reliable D call. V shed 4 bases and J shed 1 base, with 5 bases lying between them. The CDR3 runs to 12 residues. Germline CDR1 SGHRS, CDR2 YFSETQ. The CDR3 loop is CASSRTQETQYF. The CDR3 DNA sequence: TGCGCCAGCAGCCGAACCCAAGAGACCCAGTACTTC.

This clonotype has ten or more counts. The chain employs TRBV12-3 or TRBV12-4 and TRBJ1-2; D is unresolved. Trimming stripped 1 base from V and 2 bases from J, with 8 bases between. This CDR3 has 14 amino acids. The CDR3 protein is CASSLVPENYGYTF. In DNA form, the CDR3 reads TGTGCCAGCAGTTTAGTCCCGGAGAACTATGGCTACACCTTC.

There are many counts of this clonotype. V usage is TRBV5-1 and J usage is TRBJ2-3; a possible D gene is TRBD2 (7 bases). Trimming took off 1 base at V and 4 bases at J, with 13 bases between the two ends. This CDR3 is 15 amino acids long. CDR1 is SGHRS and CDR2 is YFSETQ in the germline V gene. The CDR3 DNA sequence: TGCGCCAGCAGCTTGAGTGCGGGGGCGGCAGATACGCAGTATTTT. This encodes CASSLSAGAADTQYF.

Worth noting for this clonotype: Compared with germline, one end of the junction differs, possibly owing to a read error. V usage is TRBV5-1 and J usage is TRBJ1-2; TRBD1 matches at 8 bases. This CDR3 has 15 residues. The germline V gene has CDR1 SGHRS and CDR2 YFSETQ. CDR3 in amino acids: CASSNTGQAPGGYTF. Here the CDR3 DNA reads TGTGCCAGCAGTAACACGGGACAGGCTCCGGGAGGCTACACCTTC.

The rearrangement uses TRBV12-3 or TRBV12-4 and TRBJ1-5; 7 bases agree with TRBD1. The CDR3 is 15 amino acids. V trimming: 8 bases; J trimming: 3 bases; junction bases outside the gene matches: 10. In DNA, the CDR3 is TGTGCCAGCGGTCAACGGACAGGAGCCAATCAGCCCCAGCATTTT. It is translated as CASGQRTGANQPQHF.

This clonotype occurred a few times. The chain employs TRBV5-1 and TRBJ2-1; 14 bases agree with TRBD2. The V and J ends lost 0 bases and 5 bases, in that order; junction bases with no gene match: 4. Germline lookup yields CDR1 SGHRS and CDR2 YFSETQ. The CDR3 sequence is 17 residues long. CDR3 sequence: CASSLGLAGGIHNEQFF. In DNA, the CDR3 is TGCGCCAGCAGCTTGGGACTAGCGGGAGGGATCCACAATGAGCAGTTCTTC.

At least ten counts were recorded for this clonotype. The chain combines TRBV5-4 with TRBJ2-1; maybe TRBD2 (6 bases). Germline V gives CDR1 SGHNT, CDR2 YYREEE (reference sequence). This CDR3 is built from 14 residues. The V and J ends lost 6 bases and 0 bases respectively, with 10 bases between them. This CDR3 is CASTASVSYNEQFF. The CDR3 nucleotides are TGTGCCAGCACGGCTAGCGTCTCCTACAATGAGCAGTTCTTC.

This chain connects TRBV5-1 to TRBJ2-3, with 8 bases that match TRBD2. The germline V gene has CDR1 SGHRS and CDR2 YFSETQ. The J segment lost 3 bases and the V segment lost 3 bases, leaving 9 bases of the junction unmatched. The CDR3 covers 16 residues. The CDR3 DNA follows: TGCGCCAGCAGCTCGCGAGCGACTAGCGTGACAGATACGCAGTATTTT. This sequence encodes CASSSRATSVTDTQYF.

This sequence joins TRBV5-1 and TRBJ2-1, with unresolved D. The V end lost 0 bases, the J end lost 3 bases, and 10 bases lay between the germline ends. CDR3 length: 15 residues. Looked up from germline, CDR1 is SGHRS and CDR2 is YFSETQ. The CDR3 DNA sequence: TGCGCCAGCAGCTTGGACGAACCGAGCTACAATGAGCAGTTCTTC. It codes for CASSLDEPSYNEQFF. The full variable domain, in which reference TRBV5-1 and TRBJ2-1 provide the parts outside the CDR3, is KAGVTQTPRYLIKTRGQQVTLSCSPISGHRSVSWYQQTPGQGLQFLFEYFSETQRNKGNFPGRFSGRQFSNSRSEMNVSTLELGDSALYLCASSLDEPSYNEQFFGPGTRLTVL.

The chain has TRBV30 and TRBJ2-3; weak D call: TRBD1 (5 bases). Germline V CDR1 and CDR2: GTSNPN, SVGIG (reference sequence). The CDR3 length is 12 residues. Trimming shortened V by 1 base and J by 4 bases, and 6 bases separated the two germline ends. CDR3 sequence: CAWSAGPDTQYF. CDR3 coding DNA: TGTGCCTGGAGTGCAGGGCCAGATACGCAGTATTTT.

This clonotype has ten or more counts. The genes are TRBV6-1 and TRBJ1-1; the match to TRBD1 covers 8 bases. J lost 8 bases, V lost 10 bases, and 6 bases had no gene match. From germline, CDR1 is MNHNS and CDR2 SASEGT. The CDR3 totals 11 residues. The CDR3 sequence is CATMRTGEAFF. DNA of the CDR3: TGTGCCACCATGAGGACAGGGGAAGCTTTCTTT.